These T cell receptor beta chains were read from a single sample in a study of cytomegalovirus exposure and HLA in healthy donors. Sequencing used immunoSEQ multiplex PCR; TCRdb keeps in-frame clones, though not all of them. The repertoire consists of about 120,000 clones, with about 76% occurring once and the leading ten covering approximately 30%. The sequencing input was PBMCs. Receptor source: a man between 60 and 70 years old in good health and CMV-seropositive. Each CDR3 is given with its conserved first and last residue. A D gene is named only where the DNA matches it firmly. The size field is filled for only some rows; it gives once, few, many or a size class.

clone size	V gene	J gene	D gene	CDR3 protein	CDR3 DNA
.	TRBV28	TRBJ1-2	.	CASTGRFEGYTF	TGTGCCAGCACCGGCAGGTTCGAGGGCTACACCTTC
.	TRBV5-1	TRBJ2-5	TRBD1	CASSWQGAETQYF	TGCGCCAGCAGCTGGCAGGGGGCAGAGACCCAGTACTTC
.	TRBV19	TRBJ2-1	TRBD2	CASSGTRLAGVGEQFF	TGTGCCAGTAGTGGAACACGACTAGCGGGGGTGGGTGAGCAGTTCTTC
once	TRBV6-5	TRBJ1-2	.	CASSYKSGLYGYTF	TGTGCCAGCAGTTACAAATCAGGGCTCTATGGCTACACCTTC
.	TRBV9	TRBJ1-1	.	CASSRGRQGNTEAFF	TGTGCCAGCAGCAGGGGCAGACAAGGAAACACTGAAGCTTTCTTT
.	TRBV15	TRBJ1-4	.	CATSKTAGLYEKLFF	TGTGCCACCAGCAAAACCGCGGGACTCTATGAAAAACTGTTTTTT
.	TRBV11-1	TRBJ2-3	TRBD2	CASSWTSGSRTDTQYF	TGTGCCAGCAGTTGGACTAGCGGGAGTAGAACAGATACGCAGTATTTT
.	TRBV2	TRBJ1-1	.	CASSDREGTEAFF	TGTGCCAGCAGTGACAGGGAGGGCACTGAAGCTTTCTTT
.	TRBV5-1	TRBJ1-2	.	CASSLGQNPDYGYTF	TGCGCCAGCAGCTTGGGACAGAATCCTGACTATGGCTACACCTTC
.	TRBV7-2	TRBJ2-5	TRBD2	CASSLRLAGQETQYF	TGTGCCAGCAGCTTAAGACTAGCGGGTCAAGAGACCCAGTACTTC
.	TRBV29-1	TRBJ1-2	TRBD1	CSDRQGSNYGYTF	TGCAGCGACCGACAGGGGTCCAACTATGGCTACACCTTC
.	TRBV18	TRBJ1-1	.	CASSPSSGQGITEAFF	TGTGCCAGCTCCCCTTCATCCGGACAAGGGATCACTGAAGCTTTCTTT
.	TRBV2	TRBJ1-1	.	CASSEQNTEAFF	TGTGCCAGCAGTGAACAGAACACTGAAGCTTTCTTT
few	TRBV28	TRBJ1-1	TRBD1	CASSRPGTGFGEAFF	TGTGCCAGCAGTCGTCCCGGGACAGGGTTCGGGGAAGCTTTCTTT
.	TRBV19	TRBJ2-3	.	CASSIRGGTPTQYF	TGTGCCAGTAGTATTAGAGGAGGCACACCTACGCAGTATTTT
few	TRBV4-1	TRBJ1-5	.	CASSQDLRGNQPQHF	TGCGCCAGCAGCCAAGATTTGAGGGGGAATCAGCCCCAGCATTTT
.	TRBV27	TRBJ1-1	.	CASSLFVKNTEAFF	TGTGCCAGCAGTTTATTCGTTAAGAACACTGAAGCTTTCTTT
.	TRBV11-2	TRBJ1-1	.	CASSVFFGGVEAFF	TGTGCCAGCAGCGTATTTTTCGGGGGGGTTGAAGCTTTCTTT
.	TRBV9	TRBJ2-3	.	CASSVAGDGFADTQYF	TGTGCCAGCAGCGTAGCAGGGGACGGTTTTGCGGATACGCAGTATTTT
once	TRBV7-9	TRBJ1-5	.	CASSLGTSSNQPQHF	TGTGCCAGCAGCTTAGGGACTTCTAGCAATCAGCCCCAGCATTTT
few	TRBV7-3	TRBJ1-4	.	CASSVGVGGREKLFF	TGTGCCAGCAGCGTCGGGGTGGGCGGACGAGAAAAACTGTTTTTT
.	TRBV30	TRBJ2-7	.	CAWNPSRARGNEQYF	TGTGCCTGGAACCCCTCCCGGGCCCGAGGGAACGAGCAGTACTTC
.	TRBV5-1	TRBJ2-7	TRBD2	CASRGVNSYEQYF	TGCGCCAGCCGGGGGGTCAACTCCTACGAGCAGTACTTC
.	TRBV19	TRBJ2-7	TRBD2	CASSTRTSELYEQYF	TGTGCCAGTAGTACCCGGACTAGCGAGTTGTACGAGCAGTACTTC
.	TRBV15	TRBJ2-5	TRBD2	CATLNVFSGGRQETQYF	TGTGCCACCCTTAACGTCTTTAGCGGGGGGCGGCAAGAGACCCAGTACTTC
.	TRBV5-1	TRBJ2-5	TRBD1	CASSSPLGQGLGQETQYF	TGCGCCAGCAGCTCCCCTTTGGGACAGGGGTTGGGACAAGAGACCCAGTACTTC
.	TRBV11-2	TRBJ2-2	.	CASSLGREYTGELFF	TGTGCCAGCAGCTTAGGGAGGGAGTACACCGGGGAGCTGTTTTTT
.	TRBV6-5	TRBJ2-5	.	CASSYSRAKETQYF	TGTGCCAGCAGTTACTCGAGGGCAAAAGAGACCCAGTACTTC
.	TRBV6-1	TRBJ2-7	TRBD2	CASSLRWAGGREQYF	TGTGCCAGCAGTCTCCGTTGGGCGGGAGGTCGGGAGCAGTACTTC
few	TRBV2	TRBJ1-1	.	CASSAVIATAFF	TGTGCCAGCAGTGCGGTGATAGCTACCGCTTTCTTT
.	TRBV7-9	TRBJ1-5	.	CASSLDGNQPQHF	TGTGCCAGCAGCTTAGACGGGAATCAGCCCCAGCATTTT
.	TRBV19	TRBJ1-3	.	CASSIVMRSSGNTIYF	TGTGCCAGTAGTATAGTGATGCGAAGCTCTGGAAACACCATATATTTT
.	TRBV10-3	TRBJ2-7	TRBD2	CAIGTRKAEQYF	TGTGCCATCGGGACTAGAAAGGCCGAGCAGTACTTC
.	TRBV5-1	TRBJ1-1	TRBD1	CASSLDIGGTVNTEAFF	TGCGCCAGCAGCTTGGATATCGGCGGGACAGTTAACACTGAAGCTTTCTTT
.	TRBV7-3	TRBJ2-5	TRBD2	CASSRGLATTVETQYF	TGTGCCAGCAGCCGAGGACTAGCGACCACAGTCGAGACCCAGTACTTC
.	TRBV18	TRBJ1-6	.	CASSPGTQSNSPLHF	TGTGCCAGCTCACCTGGGACACAAAGTAATTCACCCCTCCACTTT
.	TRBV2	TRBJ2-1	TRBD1	CASSGTGQAYNEQFF	TGTGCCAGCAGTGGGACAGGGCAGGCCTACAATGAGCAGTTCTTC
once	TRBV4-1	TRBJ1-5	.	CASSRRTGPRVDQPQHF	TGCGCCAGCAGCCGCCGAACAGGACCACGGGTCGATCAGCCCCAGCATTTT
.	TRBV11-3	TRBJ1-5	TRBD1	CASSTRTGFLNQPQHF	TGTGCCAGCAGCACCCGGACAGGGTTCCTGAATCAGCCCCAGCATTTT
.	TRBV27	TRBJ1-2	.	CASSWRRGGDGYTF	TGTGCCAGCTCCTGGCGTAGGGGGGGCGATGGCTACACCTTC
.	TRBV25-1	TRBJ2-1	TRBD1	CASSGDRGPPEQFF	TGTGCCAGCAGTGGGGACAGGGGGCCGCCTGAGCAGTTCTTC
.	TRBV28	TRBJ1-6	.	CASSSRGASYNSPLHF	TGTGCCAGCAGTTCCCGTGGGGCCTCCTATAATTCACCCCTCCACTTT
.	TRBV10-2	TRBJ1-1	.	CASSGGRTEAFF	TGCGCCAGCAGCGGTGGGCGCACTGAAGCTTTCTTT
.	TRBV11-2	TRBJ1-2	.	CASSLDRTWGYTF	TGTGCCAGCAGCTTAGACCGGACTTGGGGCTACACCTTC
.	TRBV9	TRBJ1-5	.	CASSADGGQPQHF	TGTGCCAGCAGCGCCGATGGAGGTCAGCCCCAGCATTTT
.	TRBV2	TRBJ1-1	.	CASSERWAEKAFF	TGTGCCAGCAGTGAACGGTGGGCAGAAAAAGCTTTCTTT
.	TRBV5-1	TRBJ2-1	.	CASSLASAGYNEQFF	TGCGCCAGCAGCCTCGCTAGCGCGGGCTACAATGAGCAGTTCTTC
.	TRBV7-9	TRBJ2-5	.	CASSLMGGQETQYF	TGTGCCAGCAGCTTAATGGGGGGCCAAGAGACCCAGTACTTC
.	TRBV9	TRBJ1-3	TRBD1	CASSARDSSGNTIYF	TGTGCCAGCAGCGCCCGGGACAGCTCTGGAAACACCATATATTTT
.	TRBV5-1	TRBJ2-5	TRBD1	CASSLGDRPQETQYF	TGCGCCAGCAGCTTGGGGGACAGGCCACAAGAGACCCAGTACTTC
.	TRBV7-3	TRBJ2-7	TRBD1	CASSRTGGRYEQYF	TGTGCCAGCAGCCGGACAGGGGGCAGGTACGAGCAGTACTTC
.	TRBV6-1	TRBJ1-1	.	CASSLKHASTEAFF	TGTGCCAGCAGCCTTAAACACGCCAGCACTGAAGCTTTCTTT
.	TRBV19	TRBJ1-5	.	CASSIEGRSNQPQHF	TGTGCCAGTAGTATAGAGGGGAGAAGCAATCAGCCCCAGCATTTT